This T cell receptor (beta chain) was profiled in a study of blood T cells in healthy people across ages. Notes on this clonotype: Antigen specificity is unknown.

Notes on the study in general: It was not known whether donors were CMV positive (a possible confounder of expanded clonotype changes).

This CDR3 region has 16 residues. V was cut by 4 bases and J by 1 base, with 15 bases left in between. Germline CDR1 and CDR2: SGHTA and FQGNSA. Alongside a J-beta primer mix, a sample-barcoded 5' primer served in a second PCR lasting roughly 7 to 12 cycles. The authors tagged each cDNA molecule using a template-switch adaptor with 12 random nucleotides. A single record per CDR3 protein comes from TCRdb applying MiXCR to the 5' RACE reads. The sample has about 640,000 distinct CDR3 sequences; about 54% are singletons. This TCR was recovered from a man between 60 and 75 years old in good health. The chain has TRBV7-2 and TRBJ2-3, with D perhaps matching TRBD2 (5 bases). The specimen sequenced was blood. DNA of the CDR3: TGTGCCAGCAGCTACGGGAATTCTATCGGCACAGATACGCAGTATTTT. It translates to CASSYGNSIGTDTQYF. Variable domain in full (rest from reference TRBV7-2 and TRBJ2-3): GAGVSQSPSNKVTEKGKDVELRCDPISGHTALYWYRQSLGQGLEFLIYFQGNSAPDKSGLPSDRFSAERTGGSVSTLTIQRTQQEDSAVYLCASSYGNSIGTDTQYFGPGTRLTVL.